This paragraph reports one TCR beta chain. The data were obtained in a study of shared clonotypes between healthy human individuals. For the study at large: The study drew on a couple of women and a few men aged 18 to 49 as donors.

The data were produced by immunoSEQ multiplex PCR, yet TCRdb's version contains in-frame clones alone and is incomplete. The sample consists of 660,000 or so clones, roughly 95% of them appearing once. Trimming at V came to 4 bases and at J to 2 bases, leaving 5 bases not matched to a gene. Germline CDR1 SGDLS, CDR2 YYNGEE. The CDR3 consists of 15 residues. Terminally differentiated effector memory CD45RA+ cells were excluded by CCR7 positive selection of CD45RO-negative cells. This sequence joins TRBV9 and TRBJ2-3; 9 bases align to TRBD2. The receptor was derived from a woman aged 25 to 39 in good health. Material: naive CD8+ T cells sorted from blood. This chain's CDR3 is CASSQAGGFTDTQYF. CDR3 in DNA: TGTGCCAGCAGCCAAGCGGGAGGCTTCACAGATACGCAGTATTTT.